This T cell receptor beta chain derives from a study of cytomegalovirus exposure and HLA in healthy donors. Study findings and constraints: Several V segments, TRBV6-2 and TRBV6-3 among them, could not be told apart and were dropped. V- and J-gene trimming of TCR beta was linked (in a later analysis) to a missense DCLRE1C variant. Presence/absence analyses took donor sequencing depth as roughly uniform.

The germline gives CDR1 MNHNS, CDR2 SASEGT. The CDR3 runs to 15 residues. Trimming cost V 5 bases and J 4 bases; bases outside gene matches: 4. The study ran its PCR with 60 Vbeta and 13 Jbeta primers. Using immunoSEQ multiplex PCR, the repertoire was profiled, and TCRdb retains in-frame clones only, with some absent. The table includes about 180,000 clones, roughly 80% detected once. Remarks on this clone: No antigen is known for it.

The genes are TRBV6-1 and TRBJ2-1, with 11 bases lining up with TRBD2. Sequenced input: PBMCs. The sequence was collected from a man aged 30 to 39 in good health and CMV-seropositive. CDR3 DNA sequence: TGTGCCAGCAGTACACTAGCGGGAGAGTACAATGAGCAGTTCTTC. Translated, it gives CASSTLAGEYNEQFF.